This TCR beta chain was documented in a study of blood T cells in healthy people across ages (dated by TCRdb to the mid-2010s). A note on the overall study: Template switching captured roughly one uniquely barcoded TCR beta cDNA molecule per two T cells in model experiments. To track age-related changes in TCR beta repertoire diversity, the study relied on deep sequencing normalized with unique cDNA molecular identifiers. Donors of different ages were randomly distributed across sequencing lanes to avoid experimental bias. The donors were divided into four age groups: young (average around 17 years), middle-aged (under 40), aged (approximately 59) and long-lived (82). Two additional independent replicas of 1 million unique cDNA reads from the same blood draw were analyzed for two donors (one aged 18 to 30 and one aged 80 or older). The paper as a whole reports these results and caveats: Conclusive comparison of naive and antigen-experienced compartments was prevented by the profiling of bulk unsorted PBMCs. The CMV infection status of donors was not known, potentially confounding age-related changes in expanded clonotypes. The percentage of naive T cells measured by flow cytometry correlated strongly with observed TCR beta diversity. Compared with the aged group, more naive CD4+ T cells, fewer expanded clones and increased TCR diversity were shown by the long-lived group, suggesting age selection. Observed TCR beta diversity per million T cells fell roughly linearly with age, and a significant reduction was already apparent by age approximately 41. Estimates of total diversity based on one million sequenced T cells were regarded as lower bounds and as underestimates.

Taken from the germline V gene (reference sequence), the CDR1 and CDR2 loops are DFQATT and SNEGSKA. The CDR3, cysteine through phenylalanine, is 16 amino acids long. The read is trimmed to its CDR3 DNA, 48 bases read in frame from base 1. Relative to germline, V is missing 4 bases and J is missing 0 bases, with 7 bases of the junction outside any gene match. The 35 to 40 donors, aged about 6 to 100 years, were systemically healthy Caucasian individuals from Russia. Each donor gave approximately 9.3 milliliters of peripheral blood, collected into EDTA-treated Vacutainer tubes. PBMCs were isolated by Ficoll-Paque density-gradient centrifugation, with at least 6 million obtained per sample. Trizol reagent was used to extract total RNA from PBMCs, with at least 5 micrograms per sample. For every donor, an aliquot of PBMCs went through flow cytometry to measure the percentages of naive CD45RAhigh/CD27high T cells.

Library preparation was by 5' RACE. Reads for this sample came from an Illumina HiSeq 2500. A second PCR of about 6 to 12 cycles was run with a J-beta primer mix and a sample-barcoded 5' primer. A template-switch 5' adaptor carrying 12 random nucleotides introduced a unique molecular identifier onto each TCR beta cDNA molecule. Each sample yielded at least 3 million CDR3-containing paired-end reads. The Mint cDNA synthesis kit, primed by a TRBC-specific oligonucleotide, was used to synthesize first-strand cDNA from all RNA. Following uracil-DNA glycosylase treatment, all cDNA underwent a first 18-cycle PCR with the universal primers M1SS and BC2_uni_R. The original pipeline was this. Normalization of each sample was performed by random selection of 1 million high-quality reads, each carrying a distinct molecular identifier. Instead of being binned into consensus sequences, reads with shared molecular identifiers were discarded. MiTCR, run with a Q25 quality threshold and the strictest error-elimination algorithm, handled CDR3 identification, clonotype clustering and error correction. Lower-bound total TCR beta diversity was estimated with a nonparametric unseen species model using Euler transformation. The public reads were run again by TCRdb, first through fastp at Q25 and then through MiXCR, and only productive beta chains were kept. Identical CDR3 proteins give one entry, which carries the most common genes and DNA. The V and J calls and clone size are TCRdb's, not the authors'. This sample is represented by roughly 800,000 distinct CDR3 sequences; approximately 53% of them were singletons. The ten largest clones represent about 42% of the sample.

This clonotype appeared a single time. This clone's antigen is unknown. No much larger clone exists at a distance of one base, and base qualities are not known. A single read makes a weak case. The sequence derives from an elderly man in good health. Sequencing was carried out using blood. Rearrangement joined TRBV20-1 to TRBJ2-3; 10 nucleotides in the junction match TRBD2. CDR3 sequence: CSAIPTTSGSTDTQYF. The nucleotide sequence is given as TGCAGTGCTATTCCGACGACTAGCGGGAGCACAGATACGCAGTATTTT.